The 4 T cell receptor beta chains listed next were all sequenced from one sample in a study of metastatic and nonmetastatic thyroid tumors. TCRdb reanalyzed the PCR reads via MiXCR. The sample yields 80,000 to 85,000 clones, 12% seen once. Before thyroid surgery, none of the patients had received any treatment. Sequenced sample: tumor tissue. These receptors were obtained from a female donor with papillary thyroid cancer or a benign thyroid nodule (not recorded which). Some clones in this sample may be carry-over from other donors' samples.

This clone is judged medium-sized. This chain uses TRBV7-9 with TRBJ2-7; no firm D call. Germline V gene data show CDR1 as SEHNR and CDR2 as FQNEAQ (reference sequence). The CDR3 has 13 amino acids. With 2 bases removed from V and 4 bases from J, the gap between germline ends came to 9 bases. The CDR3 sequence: CASSLNNRYEQYF. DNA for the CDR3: TGTGCCAGCAGCTTAAACAATCGGTACGAGCAGTACTTC.

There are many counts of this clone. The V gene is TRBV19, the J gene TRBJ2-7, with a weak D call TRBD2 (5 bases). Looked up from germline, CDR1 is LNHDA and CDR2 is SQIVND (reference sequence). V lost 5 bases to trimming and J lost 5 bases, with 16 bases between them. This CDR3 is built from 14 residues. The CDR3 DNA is TGTGCCAGTAGTGAGGTCGGACTCCTCGACGAGCAGTACTTC. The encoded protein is CASSEVGLLDEQYF.

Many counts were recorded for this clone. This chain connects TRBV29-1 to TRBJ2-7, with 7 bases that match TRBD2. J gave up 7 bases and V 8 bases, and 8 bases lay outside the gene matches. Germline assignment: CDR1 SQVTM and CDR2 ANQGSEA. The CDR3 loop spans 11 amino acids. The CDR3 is CSFGGGGEQYF. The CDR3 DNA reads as TGCAGCTTTGGGGGGGGTGGGGAGCAGTACTTC.

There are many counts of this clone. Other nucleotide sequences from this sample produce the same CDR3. CDR3 sequence reads: CASTLGVEEAFF. In DNA, the CDR3 is TGTGCCAGCACCTTGGGGGTAGAAGAAGCTTTCTTT. V usage is TRBV7-9 and J usage is TRBJ1-1, with D possibly TRBD1 on 5 matching bases. The CDR3 totals 12 residues. The V gene's germline CDR1 is SEHNR and CDR2 FQNEAQ (reference sequence). The V end lost 7 bases, the J end lost 8 bases, and 14 bases lay between the germline ends. Complete variable domain (other parts from reference TRBV7-9 and TRBJ1-1): DTGVSQNPRHKITKRGQNVTFRCDPISEHNRLYWYRQTLGQGPEFLTYFQNEAQLEKSRLLSDRFSAERPKGSFSTLEIQRTEQGDSAMYLCASTLGVEEAFFGQGTRLTVV.